Below are 8 T cell receptor beta chains sequenced from a single sample in a study of T cell changes during pregnancy in multiple sclerosis. Some clones are missing from TCRdb's copy, which holds only in-frame ones; the method was immunoSEQ multiplex PCR. This sample carries more than 30,000 clones, roughly 89% of them seen once, and the ten largest clones take over 0.55%. Sample: CD4+ T cells from peripheral blood mononuclear cells, taken before pregnancy. Source of these receptors: a female donor with multiple sclerosis, enrolled in a pregnancy study.

The CDR3 protein is CASRDSAGTDTQYF. Written as DNA, the CDR3 is TGTGCCAGCCGAGATAGCGCGGGGACAGATACGCAGTATTTT. The chain joins TRBV28 to TRBJ2-3, with D possibly TRBD2 on 6 matching bases. The CDR3 is 14 amino acids. The ends were cut back, 8 bases at V and 3 bases at J, with 15 bases in the middle. CDR1 and CDR2 from the germline V gene are MDHEN and SYDVKM.

This clone has only a few counts. The genes are TRBV4-2 and TRBJ2-1, with 8 bases lining up with TRBD2. Losses at the gene ends were 1 base for V and 1 base for J; bases not matched to a gene: 3. The CDR3 loop spans 16 amino acids. Germline-derived CDR1 and CDR2 are LGHNA and YNFKEQ. The CDR3 bases are TGTGCCAGCAGCCAAGCGGGGACTAGGTCCTACAATGAGCAGTTCTTC. Translated: CASSQAGTRSYNEQFF.

This chain uses TRBV6-5 with TRBJ1-3; D unresolved. The CDR3 length is 14 residues. Trimming cost V 7 bases and J 0 bases, with 10 bases left between them. The germline V gene has CDR1 MNHEY and CDR2 SVGAGI. The CDR3: CASTPRSSGNTIYF. CDR3 DNA sequence: TGTGCCAGCACTCCACGGAGCTCTGGAAACACCATATATTTT.

The chain is built from TRBV5-1 and TRBJ1-1, with 8 bases matching TRBD1. Germline trimming cut 5 bases from V and 5 bases from J; bases unmatched to any gene: 11. The CDR3 is 15 residues long. The V gene's germline CDR1 is SGHRS and CDR2 YFSETQ. Here the CDR3 DNA reads TGCGCCAGCAGTTCTGGACAGGGACGGGGTACTGAAGCTTTCTTT. Translated: CASSSGQGRGTEAFF.

The table lists this clone with a few counts. The chain links TRBV5-1 to TRBJ1-4; D may be TRBD1 (6 bases). Germline loops: CDR1 SGHRS, CDR2 YFSETQ. The CDR3 is made up of 17 amino acids. V gave up 0 bases and J gave up 0 bases, with 12 bases separating them. In DNA, the CDR3 is TGCGCCAGCAGCTTGGTACCGGGGACATCAACTAATGAAAAACTGTTTTTT. This codes for CASSLVPGTSTNEKLFF.

The V and J genes are TRBV7-2 and TRBJ1-2; D is perhaps TRBD1 (5 bases). Trimming removed 5 bases from V and 5 bases from J, with 21 bases in between. The CDR3 covers 16 residues. Germline V gene lookup returns CDR1 SGHTA and CDR2 FQGNSA. The CDR3 coding sequence is TGTGCCAGCAGCCCGACCTCCGGGGGATTGAGTTATGGCTACACCTTC. Translated: CASSPTSGGLSYGYTF.

This chain joins TRBV6-1 and TRBJ2-7, with 7 bases that match TRBD1. In germline, CDR1 is MNHNS, CDR2 SASEGT. The CDR3 length is 15 residues. After removal of 1 base from V and 2 bases from J, the junction contained 5 bases not matched to a gene. The CDR3 sequence: CASSEGGGRTYEQYF. The CDR3 coding sequence is TGTGCCAGCAGTGAAGGAGGGGGCAGGACCTACGAGCAGTACTTC.

The chain carries TRBV2 and TRBJ1-6; maybe TRBD1 (5 bases). Trimming removed 5 bases at V and 9 bases at J, with 17 bases between. Germline loops: CDR1 SNHLY, CDR2 FYNNEI. The CDR3 is made up of 15 amino acids. Here the CDR3 DNA reads TGTGCCAGCAGTCTCAGGGATGCTATAGGTTCACCCCTCCACTTT. Translation gives CASSLRDAIGSPLHF. The full variable domain, with the rest looked up from reference TRBV2 and TRBJ1-6, is EPEVTQTPSHQVTQMGQEVILRCVPISNHLYFYWYRQILGQKVEFLVSFYNNEISEKSEIFDDQFSVERPDGSNFTLKIRSTKLEDSAMYFCASSLRDAIGSPLHFGNGTRLTVT.